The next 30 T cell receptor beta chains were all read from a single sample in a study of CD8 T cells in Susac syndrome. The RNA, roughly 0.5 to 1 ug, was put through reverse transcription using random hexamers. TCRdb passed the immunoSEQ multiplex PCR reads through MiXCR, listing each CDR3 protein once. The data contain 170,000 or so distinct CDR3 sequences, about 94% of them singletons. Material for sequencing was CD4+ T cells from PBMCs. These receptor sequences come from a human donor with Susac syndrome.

This CDR3 is CATSRDTSDTQYF. The CDR3 DNA is TGTGCCACCAGCAGAGATACATCAGATACGCAGTATTTT. The chain uses TRBV15 and TRBJ2-3; no firm D call. This CDR3 region has 13 residues. Germline CDR1 is LNHNV and CDR2 is YYDKDF (reference sequence). V lost 0 bases to trimming and J lost 4 bases, with 5 bases between them.

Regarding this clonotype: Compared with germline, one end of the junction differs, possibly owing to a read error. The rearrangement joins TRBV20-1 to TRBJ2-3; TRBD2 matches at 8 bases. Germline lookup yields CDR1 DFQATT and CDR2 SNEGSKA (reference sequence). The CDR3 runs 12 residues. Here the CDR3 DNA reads TGCAGTGCTAGAGTAATGCCGGGACTAGACTCTTTT. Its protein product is CSARVMPGLDSF.

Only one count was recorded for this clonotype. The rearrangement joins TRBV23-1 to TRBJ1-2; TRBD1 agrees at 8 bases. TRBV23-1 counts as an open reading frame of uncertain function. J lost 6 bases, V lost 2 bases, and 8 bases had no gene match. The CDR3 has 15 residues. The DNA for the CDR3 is TGCGCCAGCAGTCAAGAGACAGGGGAAGTCGATGGCTACACCTTC. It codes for CASSQETGEVDGYTF.

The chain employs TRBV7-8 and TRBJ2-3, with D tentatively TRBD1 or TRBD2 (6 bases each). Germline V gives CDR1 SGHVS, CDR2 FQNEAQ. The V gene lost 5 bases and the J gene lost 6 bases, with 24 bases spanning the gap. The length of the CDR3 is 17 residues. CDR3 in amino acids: CASSLRVGARSGDTQYF. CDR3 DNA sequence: TGTGCCAGCAGCCTCCGGGTGGGGGCCCGAAGCGGGGATACGCAGTATTTT.

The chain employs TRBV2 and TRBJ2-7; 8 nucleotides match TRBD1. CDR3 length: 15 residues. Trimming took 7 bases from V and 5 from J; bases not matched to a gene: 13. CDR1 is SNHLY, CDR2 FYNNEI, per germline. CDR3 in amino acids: CASTSRTGSLDEQYF. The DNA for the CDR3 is TGTGCCAGCACCTCCCGGACAGGGAGTTTGGACGAGCAGTACTTC.

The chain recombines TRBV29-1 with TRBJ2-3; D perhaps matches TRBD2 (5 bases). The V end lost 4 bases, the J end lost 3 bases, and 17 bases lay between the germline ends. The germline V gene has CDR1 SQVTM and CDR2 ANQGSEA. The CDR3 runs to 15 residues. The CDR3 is CSVVGFAEGTDTQYF. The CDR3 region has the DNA TGCAGCGTTGTCGGGTTCGCCGAGGGAACAGATACGCAGTATTTT.

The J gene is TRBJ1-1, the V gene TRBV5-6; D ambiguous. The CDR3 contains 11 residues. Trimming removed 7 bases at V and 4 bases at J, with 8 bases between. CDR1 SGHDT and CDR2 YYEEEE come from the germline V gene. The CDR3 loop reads CASYRATEAFF. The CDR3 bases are TGTGCCAGCTATAGGGCCACTGAAGCTTTCTTT.

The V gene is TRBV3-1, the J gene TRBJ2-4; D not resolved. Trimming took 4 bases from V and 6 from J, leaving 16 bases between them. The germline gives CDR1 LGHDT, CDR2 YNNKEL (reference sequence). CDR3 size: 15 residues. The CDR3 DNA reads TGTGCCAGCAGCCCCCCAGGACCGGGCCGAAACATTCAGTACTTC. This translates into CASSPPGPGRNIQYF.

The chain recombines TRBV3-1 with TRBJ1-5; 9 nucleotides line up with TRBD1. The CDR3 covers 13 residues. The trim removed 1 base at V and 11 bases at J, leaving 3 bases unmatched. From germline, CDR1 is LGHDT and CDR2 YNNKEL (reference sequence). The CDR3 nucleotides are TGTGCCAGCAGCCAAGGGGACAGGGAGGCCCAGCATTTT. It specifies CASSQGDREAQHF.

Written as DNA, the CDR3 is TGTGCCAGCAGCTTAAGTTCGGGGGCAAGTACTGAAGCTTTCTTT. Protein product: CASSLSSGASTEAFF. V and J are TRBV7-2 and TRBJ1-1; D may be TRBD1 (6 bases). The CDR3 totals 15 residues. V was pared by 2 bases and J by 5 bases, with 15 bases between. Germline values: CDR1 SGHTA, CDR2 FQGNSA. The variable domain in full, completed from reference TRBV7-2 and TRBJ1-1, reads GAGVSQSPSNKVTEKGKDVELRCDPISGHTALYWYRQSLGQGLEFLIYFQGNSAPDKSGLPSDRFSAERTGGSVSTLTIQRTQQEDSAVYLCASSLSSGASTEAFFGQGTRLTVV.

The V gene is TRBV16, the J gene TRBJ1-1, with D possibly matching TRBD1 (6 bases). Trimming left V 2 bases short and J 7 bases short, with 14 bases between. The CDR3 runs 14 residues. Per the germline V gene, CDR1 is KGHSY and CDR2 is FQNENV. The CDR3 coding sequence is TGTGCCAGCAGCCAACTTAGGGGGGGGAATGAAGCTTTCTTT. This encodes CASSQLRGGNEAFF.

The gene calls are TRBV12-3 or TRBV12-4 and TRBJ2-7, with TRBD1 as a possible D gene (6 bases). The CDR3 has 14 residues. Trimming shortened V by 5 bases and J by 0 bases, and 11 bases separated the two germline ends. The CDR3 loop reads CASSTGTTSYEQYF. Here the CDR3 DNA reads TGTGCCAGCAGTACCGGGACAACCTCCTACGAGCAGTACTTC.

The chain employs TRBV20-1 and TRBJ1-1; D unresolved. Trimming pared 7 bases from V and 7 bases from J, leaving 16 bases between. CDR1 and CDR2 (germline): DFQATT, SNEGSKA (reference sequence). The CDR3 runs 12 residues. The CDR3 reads CSVRSQYLEAFF. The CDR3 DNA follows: TGCAGTGTCCGTTCTCAGTATCTTGAAGCTTTCTTT.

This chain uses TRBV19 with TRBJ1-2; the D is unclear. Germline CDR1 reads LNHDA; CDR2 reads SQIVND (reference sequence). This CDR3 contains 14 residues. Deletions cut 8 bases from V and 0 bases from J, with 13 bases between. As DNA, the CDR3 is TGTGCCAGTTACAGCGCCAAGACTAACTATGGCTACACCTTC. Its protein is CASYSAKTNYGYTF. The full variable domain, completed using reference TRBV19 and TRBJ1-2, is DGGITQSPKYLFRKEGQNVTLSCEQNLNHDAMYWYRQDPGQGLRLIYYSQIVNDFQKGDIAEGYSVSREKKESFPLTVTSAQKNPTAFYLCASYSAKTNYGYTFGSGTRLTVV.

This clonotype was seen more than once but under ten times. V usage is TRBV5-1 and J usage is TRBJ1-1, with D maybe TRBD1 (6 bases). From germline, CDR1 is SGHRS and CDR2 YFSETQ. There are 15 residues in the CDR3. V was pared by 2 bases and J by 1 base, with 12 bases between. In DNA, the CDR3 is TGCGCCAGCAGCTTAACAGGGATGGAGAACACTGAAGCTTTCTTT. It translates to CASSLTGMENTEAFF.

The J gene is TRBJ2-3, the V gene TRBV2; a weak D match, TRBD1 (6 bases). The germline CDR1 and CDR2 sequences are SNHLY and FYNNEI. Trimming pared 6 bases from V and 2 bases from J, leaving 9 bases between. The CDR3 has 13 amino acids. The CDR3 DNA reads TGTGCCAGCAGAACAGGGTTCACAGATACGCAGTATTTT. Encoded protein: CASRTGFTDTQYF.

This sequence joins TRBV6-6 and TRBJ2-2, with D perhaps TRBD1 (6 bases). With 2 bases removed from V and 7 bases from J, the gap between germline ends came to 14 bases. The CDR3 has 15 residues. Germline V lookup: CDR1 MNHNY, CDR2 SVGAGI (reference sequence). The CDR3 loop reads CASSYTGSFNGELFF. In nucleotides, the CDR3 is TGTGCCAGCAGTTACACAGGGTCTTTTAACGGGGAGCTGTTTTTT.

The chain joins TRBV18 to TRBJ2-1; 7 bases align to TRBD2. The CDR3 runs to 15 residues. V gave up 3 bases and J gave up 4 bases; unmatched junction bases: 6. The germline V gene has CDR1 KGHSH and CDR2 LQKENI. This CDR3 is CASSPWRERYNEQFF. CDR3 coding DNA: TGTGCCAGCTCACCCTGGCGGGAGAGGTACAATGAGCAGTTCTTC.

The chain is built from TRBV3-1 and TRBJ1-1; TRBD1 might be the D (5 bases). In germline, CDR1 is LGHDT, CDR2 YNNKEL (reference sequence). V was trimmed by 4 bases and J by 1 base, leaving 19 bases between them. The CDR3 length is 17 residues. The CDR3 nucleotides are TGTGCCAGCAGCCCCTCGGGGGGGAAGCCTAGGAACACTGAAGCTTTCTTT. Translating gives CASSPSGGKPRNTEAFF.

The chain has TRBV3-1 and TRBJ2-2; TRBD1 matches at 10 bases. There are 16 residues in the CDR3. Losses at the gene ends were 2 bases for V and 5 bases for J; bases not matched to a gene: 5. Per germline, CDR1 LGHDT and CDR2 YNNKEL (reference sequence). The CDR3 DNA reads TGTGCCAGCAGCCAACCCCGGGACAGGGGTACCGGGGAGCTGTTTTTT. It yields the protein CASSQPRDRGTGELFF.

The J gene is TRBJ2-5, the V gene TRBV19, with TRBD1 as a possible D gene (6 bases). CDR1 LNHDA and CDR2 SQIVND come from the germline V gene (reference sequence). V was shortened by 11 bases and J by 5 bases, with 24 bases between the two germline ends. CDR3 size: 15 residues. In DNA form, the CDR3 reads TGTGCCGTCAGGGATCCCAGGGGCTCCAGCGAGACCCAGTACTTC. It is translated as CAVRDPRGSSETQYF.

Here the CDR3 DNA reads TGTGCCAGCAGCTTTTCATGGGACAGGGCAATACAAGAGACCCAGTACTTC. Its translation is CASSFSWDRAIQETQYF. The V and J genes are TRBV5-8 and TRBJ2-5; TRBD1 aligns across 9 bases. The CDR3 contains 17 residues. Trimming took 2 bases from V and 2 from J; bases not matched to a gene: 10. Germline V lookup: CDR1 SGHTS, CDR2 YDEGEE.

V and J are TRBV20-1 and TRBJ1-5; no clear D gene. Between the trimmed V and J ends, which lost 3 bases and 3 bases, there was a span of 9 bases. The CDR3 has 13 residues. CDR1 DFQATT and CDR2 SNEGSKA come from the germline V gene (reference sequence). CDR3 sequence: CSASAGTNQPQHF. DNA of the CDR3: TGCAGTGCTAGTGCGGGTACCAATCAGCCCCAGCATTTT.

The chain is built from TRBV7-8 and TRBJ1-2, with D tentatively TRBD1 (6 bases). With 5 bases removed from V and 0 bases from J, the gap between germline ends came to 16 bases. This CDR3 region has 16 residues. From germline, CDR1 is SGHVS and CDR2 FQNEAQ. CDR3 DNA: TGTGCCAGCAGCGATCGCAGGGGTAAAGCTAACTATGGCTACACCTTC. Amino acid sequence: CASSDRRGKANYGYTF.

CDR3 DNA: TGTGCCAGCAGCTTCCAAGATGAGCAGTTCTTC. Residues: CASSFQDEQFF. This sequence joins TRBV7-2 and TRBJ2-1; D is uncertain. Between the trimmed V and J ends, which lost 3 bases and 8 bases, there was a span of 5 bases. In germline, CDR1 is SGHTA, CDR2 FQGNSA. There are 11 residues in the CDR3.

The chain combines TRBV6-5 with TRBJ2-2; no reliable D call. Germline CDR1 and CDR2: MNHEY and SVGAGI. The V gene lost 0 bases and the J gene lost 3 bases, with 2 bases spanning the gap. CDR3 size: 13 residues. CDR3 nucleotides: TGTGCCAGCAGTTACTCGTACACCGGGGAGCTGTTTTTT. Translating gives CASSYSYTGELFF.

The CDR3 nucleotides are TGTGCCAGCAGCTCGAGGACAGGGTCTAATCAGCCCCAGCATTTT. This sequence encodes CASSSRTGSNQPQHF. The chain employs TRBV27 and TRBJ1-5; 8 nucleotides line up with TRBD1. The CDR3 totals 15 residues. Germline lookup yields CDR1 MNHEY and CDR2 SMNVEV (reference sequence). The V segment lost 6 bases and the J segment 4 bases; nucleotides outside the gene matches: 8.

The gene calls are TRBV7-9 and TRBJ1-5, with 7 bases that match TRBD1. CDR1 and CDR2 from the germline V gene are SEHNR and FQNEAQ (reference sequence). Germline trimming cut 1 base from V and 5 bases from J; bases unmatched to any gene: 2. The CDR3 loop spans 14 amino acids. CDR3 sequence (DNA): TGTGCCAGCAGCTTAGGGGACAGATATCAGCCCCAGCATTTT. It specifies CASSLGDRYQPQHF.

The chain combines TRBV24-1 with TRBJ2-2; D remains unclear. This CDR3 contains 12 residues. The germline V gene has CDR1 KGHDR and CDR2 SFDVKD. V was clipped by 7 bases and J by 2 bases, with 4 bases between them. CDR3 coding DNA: TGTGCCACCAGAGCCAACACCGGGGAGCTGTTTTTT. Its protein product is CATRANTGELFF.

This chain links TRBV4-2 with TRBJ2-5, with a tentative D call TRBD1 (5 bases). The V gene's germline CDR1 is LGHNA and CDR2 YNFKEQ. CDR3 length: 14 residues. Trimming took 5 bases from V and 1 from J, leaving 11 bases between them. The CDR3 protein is CASSGATVQETQYF. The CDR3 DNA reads TGTGCCAGCAGCGGGGCGACAGTCCAAGAGACCCAGTACTTC.